Listed below are T cell receptor beta chains from one sample, sequenced in a study of blood T cell repertoires in COVID-19. Repertoires were generated with immunoSEQ multiplex PCR, while TCRdb's copy carries only in-frame clones and drops some. The sample holds more than 45,000 clones; about nine tenths are singletons and the top ten take less than 15%. The source material was peripheral blood. Receptor source: a man aged 65 to 79 with acute or convalescent COVID-19. Each CDR3 is given with its conserved first and last residue. A D gene is named only where the DNA matches it firmly. The size field is filled for only some rows; it gives once, few, many or a size class.

J,length,D,V,size,CDR3,DNA
TRBJ1-1,13,-,TRBV5-1,-,CASSLGGTPKAFF,TGCGCCAGCAGCTTGGGAGGGACACCCAAAGCTTTCTTT
TRBJ2-5,14,TRBD1,TRBV7-2,-,CASRPDRGRETQYF,TGTGCCAGCAGACCGGACAGGGGACGGGAGACCCAGTACTTC
TRBJ1-1,13,-,TRBV9,-,CASSVVSPGEAFF,TGTGCCAGCAGCGTAGTTTCTCCGGGTGAAGCTTTCTTT
TRBJ1-2,15,-,TRBV7-2,-,CASSEGRGGPYGYTF,TGTGCCAGCAGCGAAGGCAGGGGCGGTCCCTATGGCTACACCTTC
TRBJ2-2,14,TRBD2,TRBV6-5,-,CASSSSGVTGELFF,TGTGCCAGCAGCTCTAGCGGGGTCACCGGGGAGCTGTTTTTT
TRBJ2-1,13,TRBD2,TRBV6-5,-,CASSRLAGSEQFF,TGTGCCAGCAGTAGACTAGCGGGGTCAGAGCAGTTCTTC
TRBJ2-4,16,-,TRBV19,-,CASSMLPEIAKNIQYF,TGTGCCAGTAGTATGCTCCCAGAAATAGCCAAAAACATTCAGTACTTC
TRBJ2-3,16,-,TRBV2,-,CASSDGGVTHTDTQYF,TGTGCCAGCAGTGATGGCGGGGTAACCCACACAGATACGCAGTATTTT
TRBJ1-6,17,TRBD1,TRBV4-3,-,CASSQERDRGGNSPLHF,TGCGCCAGCAGCCAAGAACGCGACAGGGGAGGAAATTCACCCCTCCACTTT
TRBJ2-1,15,TRBD2,TRBV18,once,CASSPRSGGTNEQFF,TGTGCCAGCTCACCACGAAGCGGGGGCACCAATGAGCAGTTCTTC
TRBJ2-5,14,-,TRBV7-6,-,CASSKSGQGETQYF,TGTGCCAGCAGCAAGAGCGGGCAAGGGGAGACCCAGTACTTC
TRBJ2-7,14,TRBD2,TRBV4-1,-,CASSLGTSGYEQYF,TGCGCCAGCAGCCTTGGGACTAGCGGCTACGAGCAGTACTTC
TRBJ2-6,17,-,TRBV5-1,-,CASSPTRGTAGANVLTF,TGCGCCAGCAGCCCCACTCGGGGGACGGCTGGGGCCAACGTCCTGACTTTC
TRBJ2-7,15,TRBD2,TRBV6-1,-,CASSERGGPSYEQYF,TGTGCCAGCAGTGAACGGGGGGGGCCCTCCTACGAGCAGTACTTC
TRBJ1-2,15,-,TRBV6-4,-,CASTAEAGASYGYTF,TGTGCCAGTACTGCGGAAGCTGGGGCTTCCTATGGCTACACCTTC
TRBJ2-1,17,TRBD2,TRBV24-1,-,CATSGSGSGGRHNEQFF,TGTGCCACCAGTGGGTCGGGTTCGGGAGGGCGACACAATGAGCAGTTCTTC
TRBJ1-1,15,-,TRBV5-4,-,CASSLALWGRTEAFF,TGTGCCAGCAGCTTGGCCTTGTGGGGGAGGACTGAAGCTTTCTTT
TRBJ2-7,15,TRBD2,TRBV2,few,CASSAGLAGAYEQYF,TGTGCCAGCAGTGCCGGACTAGCGGGAGCCTACGAGCAGTACTTC
TRBJ1-2,14,-,TRBV7-2,-,CASSLVGGSYGYTF,TGTGCCAGCAGCTTAGTGGGGGGATCCTATGGCTACACCTTC
TRBJ1-1,13,-,TRBV18,-,CASSRNRNTEAFF,TGTGCCAGCTCACGGAACAGGAACACTGAAGCTTTCTTT
TRBJ1-6,16,-,TRBV5-1,-,CASSPVAGVYNSPLHF,TGCGCCAGCAGCCCGGTAGCAGGGGTCTATAATTCACCCCTCCACTTT
TRBJ2-1,18,-,TRBV5-1,few,CASSLAPSGGGTYNEQFF,TGCGCCAGCAGCTTGGCCCCTAGCGGAGGGGGGACCTACAATGAGCAGTTCTTC
TRBJ1-5,15,TRBD1,TRBV19,-,CASSIADRGYQPQHF,TGTGCCAGTAGTATAGCCGACAGGGGATATCAGCCCCAGCATTTT
TRBJ1-1,13,-,TRBV5-1,-,CASSMAVNTEAFF,TGCGCCAGCAGTATGGCCGTCAACACTGAAGCTTTCTTT